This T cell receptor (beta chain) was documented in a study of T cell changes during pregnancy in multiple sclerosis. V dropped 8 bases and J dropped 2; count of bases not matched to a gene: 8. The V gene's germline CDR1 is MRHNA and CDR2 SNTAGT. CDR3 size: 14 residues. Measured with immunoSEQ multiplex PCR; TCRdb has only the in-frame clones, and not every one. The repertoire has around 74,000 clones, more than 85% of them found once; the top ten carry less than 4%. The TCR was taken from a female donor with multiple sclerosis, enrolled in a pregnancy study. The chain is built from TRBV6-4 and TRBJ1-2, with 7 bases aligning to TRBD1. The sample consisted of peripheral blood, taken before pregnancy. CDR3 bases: TGTGCCAGCCTCGTCACAGGGGAAAACTATGGCTACACCTTC. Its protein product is CASLVTGENYGYTF.